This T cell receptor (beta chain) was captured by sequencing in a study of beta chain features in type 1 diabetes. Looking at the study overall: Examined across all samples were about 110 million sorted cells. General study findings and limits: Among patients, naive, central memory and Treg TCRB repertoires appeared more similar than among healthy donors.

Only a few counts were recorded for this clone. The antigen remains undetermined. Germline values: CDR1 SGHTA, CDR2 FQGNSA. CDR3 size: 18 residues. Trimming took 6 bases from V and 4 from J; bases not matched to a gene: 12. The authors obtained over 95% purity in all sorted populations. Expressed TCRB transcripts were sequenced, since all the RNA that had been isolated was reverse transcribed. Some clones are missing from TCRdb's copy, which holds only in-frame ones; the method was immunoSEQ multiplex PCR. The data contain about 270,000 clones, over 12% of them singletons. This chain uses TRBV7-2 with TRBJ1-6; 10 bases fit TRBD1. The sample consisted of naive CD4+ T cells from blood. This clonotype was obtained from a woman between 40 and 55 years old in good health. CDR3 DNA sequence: TGTGCCAGCAGTCGCGACACGACAGGGGGCAGGTATAATTCACCCCTCCACTTT. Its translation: CASSRDTTGGRYNSPLHF.